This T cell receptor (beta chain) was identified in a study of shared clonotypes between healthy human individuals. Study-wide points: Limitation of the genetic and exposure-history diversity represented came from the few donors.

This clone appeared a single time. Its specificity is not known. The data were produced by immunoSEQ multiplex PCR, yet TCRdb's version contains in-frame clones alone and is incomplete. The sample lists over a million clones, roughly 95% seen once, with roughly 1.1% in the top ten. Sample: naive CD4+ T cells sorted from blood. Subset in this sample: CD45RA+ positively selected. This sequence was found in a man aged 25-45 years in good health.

The CDR3 spells CASRTSGSTGELFF. CDR3 sequence (DNA): TGTGCCAGCAGAACTAGCGGGAGTACCGGGGAGCTGTTTTTT. The chain is built from TRBV6-1 and TRBJ2-2; TRBD2 agrees at 11 bases. Trimming cost V 6 bases and J 5 bases; bases outside gene matches: 2. The germline CDR1 and CDR2 sequences are MNHNS and SASEGT. This CDR3 is built from 14 residues.